This entry describes one T cell receptor (beta chain). No cognate antigen has been identified for it. No base quality information exists; no much larger clone differs at one position. The data were taken from a study of CD8 T cells in ankylosing spondylitis (dated by TCRdb to about 2017). Background for the entire study: The study set out to find disease-linked TCR variants by profiling T cell receptor beta repertoires in ankylosing spondylitis patients and healthy donors. The full study cohort was made up of 25 to 30 ankylosing spondylitis patients and over 90 healthy donors. Peripheral blood was sampled, and synovial fluid was additionally collected from ankylosing spondylitis patients. Overall results and qualifications from the work: Blood from ankylosing spondylitis patients appeared to be characterized by a TCR beta motif composed of about eight highly homologous amino acid variants. Significant enrichment of the disease-linked clones was reported in matched synovial fluid samples from ankylosing spondylitis patients. Some of the motif variants had been reported before in the synovial fluid and blood of reactive arthritis patients, a finding that suggests common disease-initiation mechanisms. A CD8+ phenotype was shown by the disease-linked clones, which were found at relatively low frequencies in peripheral blood.

The reads were generated on an Illumina HiSeq 2500. Quantitative 5'-RACE with molecular barcodes was used to prepare TCR beta libraries. The original methods were these. A new computational method, built on a probabilistic model of VDJ rearrangement, was used to identify disease-linked TCR variants. TCRdb reran the public reads through fastp at Q25 and MiXCR, keeping productive beta chains. One record per CDR3 amino acid sequence lists the most common genes and DNA. TCRdb's processing, not the study's, gives the V and J calls here. The sample table records around 770,000 distinct CDR3 sequences; approximately 12% of these occur just once. Clones ranked in the top ten supply roughly 0.51% of the sample. V and J are truncated by 4 bases and 3 bases respectively, leaving an intervening sequence of 16 bases. There are 15 amino acids in the CDR3, from cysteine to phenylalanine inclusive. The CDR3 DNA has 45 bases and is translated from base 1. CDR1 and CDR2 (SGHRS, YFSETQ) derive from the germline V gene.

Input material: blood, either unsorted or a sorted T cell fraction (not recorded which). The sequence derives from a male donor with ankylosing spondylitis. The chain is made from TRBV5-1 and TRBJ2-5; a confident D gene designation cannot be given. This receptor has the CDR3 CASSPGSANEETQYF. The DNA sequence follows: TGCGCCAGCAGCCCGGGCTCGGCTAATGAAGAGACCCAGTACTTC. The CDR3, completed at both ends by the reference TRBV5-1 and TRBJ2-5 genes, gives the full variable domain KAGVTQTPRYLIKTRGQQVTLSCSPISGHRSVSWYQQTPGQGLQFLFEYFSETQRNKGNFPGRFSGRQFSNSRSEMNVSTLELGDSALYLCASSPGSANEETQYFGPGTRLLVL.